These 24 T cell receptor beta chains were sequenced from one sample in a study of tumor-infiltrating lymphocytes in localized non-small cell lung cancer. Profiled with immunoSEQ multiplex PCR; TCRdb holds only in-frame clones, not every one. The table shows about 14,000 clones, with 68% occurring only once. Sequenced input: uninvolved lung tissue not adjacent to the tumor. The receptors were gathered from a human donor with non-small cell lung cancer.

The rearrangement uses TRBV6-1 and TRBJ2-5; TRBD1 might be the D (6 bases). CDR1 and CDR2 from the germline V gene are MNHNS and SASEGT. V was pared by 7 bases and J by 6 bases, with 12 bases between. The CDR3 runs to 12 residues. This CDR3 is CASKLGTKTQYF. The DNA of the CDR3 is TGTGCCAGCAAACTGGGGACAAAGACCCAGTACTTC.

The CDR3 sequence is CASGDRVYGNQPQHF. DNA of the CDR3: TGTGCCAGCGGGGACAGGGTTTACGGCAATCAGCCCCAGCATTTT. This rearrangement joins TRBV2 to TRBJ1-5, with 9 nucleotides matching TRBD1. V dropped 8 bases and J dropped 2; count of bases not matched to a gene: 7. The germline V gene has CDR1 SNHLY and CDR2 FYNNEI. The CDR3 spans 15 residues.

The chain couples TRBV5-1 to TRBJ1-2; 7 bases are a match to TRBD1. The CDR3 is made up of 15 amino acids. Per the germline V gene, CDR1 is SGHRS and CDR2 is YFSETQ. V lost 0 bases, J lost 5 bases, and 7 bases stayed unmatched. The CDR3 nucleotides read TGCGCCAGCAGCTTGGGACAGGGAGTATGGTATGGCTACACCTTC. This codes for CASSLGQGVWYGYTF.

V and J are TRBV27 and TRBJ2-3, with a weak D call TRBD2 (6 bases). V gave up 7 bases and J gave up 0 bases, with 17 bases separating them. CDR1 and CDR2 (germline): MNHEY, SMNVEV (reference sequence). The CDR3 has 16 amino acids. The CDR3, as DNA: TGTGCCAGCAAAGCTATAGCGGCTTCTAGCACAGATACGCAGTATTTT. Residues: CASKAIAASSTDTQYF.

By proportion, this clone is medium-sized. This chain connects TRBV27 to TRBJ1-5; 9 nucleotides match TRBD1. The germline V gene has CDR1 MNHEY and CDR2 SMNVEV (reference sequence). CDR3 length: 13 residues. V gave up 6 bases and J gave up 7 bases; unmatched junction bases: 4. The CDR3 protein is CASSRQGGQPQHF. CDR3 nucleotides: TGTGCCAGCAGCAGACAGGGGGGACAGCCCCAGCATTTT.

This chain uses TRBV11-2 with TRBJ2-1, with D possibly being TRBD2 (6 bases). CDR1 and CDR2 (germline): SGHAT, FQNNGV. Trimming removed 6 bases from V and 3 bases from J, with 15 bases in between. This CDR3 region has 15 residues. The DNA of the CDR3 is TGTGCCAGCAGTTCGGCGGGGCCCTACTACAATGAGCAGTTCTTC. Its protein is CASSSAGPYYNEQFF.

The rearrangement links TRBV12-2 to TRBJ2-7; TRBD1, the table's D call, lacks a check against the DNA. TRBV12-2 is a pseudogene segment. The CDR3 loop spans 16 amino acids. Here the CDR3 reads CASRFSGGQPPYEQYV. CDR3 DNA sequence: TGTGCAAGTCGCTTTTCTGGGGGACAGCCACCCTACGAGCAGTACGTC.

The chain carries TRBV7-6 and TRBJ2-5; no definite D call. V dropped 1 base and J dropped 7 bases, with 16 bases sitting between them. The CDR3 sequence is 15 residues long. Germline CDR1 is SGHVS and CDR2 is FNYEAQ. The CDR3 DNA sequence: TGTGCCAGCAGCTTAGGGTCCAGCTGGGAAGCGACCCAGTACTTC. Translated: CASSLGSSWEATQYF.

This chain connects TRBV4-3 to TRBJ2-5; 8 bases align to TRBD1. V lost 4 bases to trimming and J lost 4 bases; unmatched junction nucleotides: 5. The CDR3 has 14 amino acids. Looked up from germline, CDR1 is LGHNA and CDR2 is YSLEER. In nucleotides, the CDR3 is TGCGCCAGCAGCCTGGGACAGGCGGGAGAGACCCAGTACTTC. Its translation: CASSLGQAGETQYF.

By sample fraction, this clone is medium-sized. The rearrangement links TRBV6-5 to TRBJ1-2; D is undetermined. This CDR3 is built from 12 residues. Trimming took 1 base from V and 4 from J, leaving 4 bases between them. The germline V gene has CDR1 MNHEY and CDR2 SVGAGI. CDR3 DNA: TGTGCCAGCAGTTACTTCGGCTATGGCTACACCTTC. Translated: CASSYFGYGYTF.

The chain uses TRBV6-5 and TRBJ2-5, with 8 positions matching TRBD1. The germline V gene encodes CDR1 MNHEY and CDR2 SVGAGI. The J segment lost 3 bases and the V segment lost 6 bases, leaving 3 bases of the junction unmatched. This CDR3 has 13 amino acids. The CDR3 nucleotides read TGTGCCAGCAGATCGGGACAGGAAGAGACCCAGTACTTC. It translates to CASRSGQEETQYF.

The chain couples TRBV27 to TRBJ2-3; 12 nucleotides match TRBD2. J gave up 3 bases and V 2 bases, and 6 bases lay outside the gene matches. Germline CDR1 is MNHEY and CDR2 is SMNVEV (reference sequence). CDR3 length: 17 amino acids. Here the CDR3 reads CASSLGLAGGRTDTQYF. In DNA, the CDR3 is TGTGCCAGCAGTTTAGGGCTAGCGGGAGGGCGAACAGATACGCAGTATTTT.

The chain joins TRBV19 to TRBJ2-7, with D perhaps matching TRBD2 (5 bases). Germline CDR1 LNHDA, CDR2 SQIVND (reference sequence). Trimming shortened V by 3 bases and J by 0 bases, and 9 bases separated the two germline ends. The CDR3 consists of 14 residues. The CDR3 loop reads CASSISGNSYEQYF. The CDR3 DNA follows: TGTGCCAGTAGTATCAGCGGAAACTCCTACGAGCAGTACTTC.

This clone is judged medium-sized. This sequence joins TRBV6-1 and TRBJ2-7; 11 bases are a match to TRBD2. Looked up from germline, CDR1 is MNHNS and CDR2 is SASEGT. This CDR3 has 14 amino acids. The V and J ends lost 5 bases and 4 bases, in that order; junction bases with no gene match: 4. CDR3 loop: CASSLTSGSYEQYF. The CDR3 bases are TGTGCCAGCAGTCTTACTAGCGGGAGTTACGAGCAGTACTTC.

J is TRBJ2-3 and V is TRBV5-4; D could derive from TRBD1 or TRBD2 (6 bases each). Trimming pared 4 bases from V and 3 bases from J, leaving 15 bases between. The CDR3 has 15 residues. Germline V lookup: CDR1 SGHNT, CDR2 YYREEE (reference sequence). CDR3 DNA sequence: TGTGCCAGCAGCCTGCGGGAAGGGGGAACAGATACGCAGTATTTT. This gives the protein CASSLREGGTDTQYF.

This clone is termed medium-sized. This chain joins TRBV5-1 and TRBJ2-2; D gene uncertain. Trimming left V 8 bases short and J 2 bases short, with 13 bases between. Germline lookup yields CDR1 SGHRS and CDR2 YFSETQ. CDR3 length: 14 amino acids. The CDR3 bases are TGCGCCAGTAAAGTCGGGCTTAACACCGGGGAGCTGTTTTTT. Residues: CASKVGLNTGELFF.

The gene calls are TRBV6-1 and TRBJ2-1; maybe TRBD2 (7 bases). The germline V gene encodes CDR1 MNHNS and CDR2 SASEGT. CDR3 length: 15 residues. Trimming pared 7 bases from V and 15 bases from J, leaving 28 bases between. The CDR3 region has the DNA TGTGCCAGCACCGCCGGGGGGCAACTTTTCGGGGGTTTGTTCTTC. This codes for CASTAGGQLFGGLFF.

The chain uses TRBV25-1 and TRBJ2-5; weak D call: TRBD2 (6 bases). The DNA end is more similar to TRBJ2-7, so the J call may be wrong. The CDR3 consists of 14 residues. From germline, CDR1 is MGHDK and CDR2 SYGVNS. CDR3 amino acids: CASSESEGPYEQYF. CDR3 in DNA: TGTGCCAGCAGTGAATCGGAGGGTCCCTACGAGCAGTACTTC.

The chain uses TRBV4-2 and TRBJ2-2, with D unresolved. V dropped 4 bases and J dropped 0 bases, with 15 bases sitting between them. Germline loops: CDR1 LGHNA, CDR2 YNFKEQ. The CDR3 sequence is 17 residues long. As DNA, the CDR3 is TGTGCCAGCAGCCCCCGGTGGTTTAACGCGAACACCGGGGAGCTGTTTTTT. Translated: CASSPRWFNANTGELFF.

In its sample, this clone ranks as medium-sized. CDR3 DNA sequence: TGTGCCAGCAGCTGGACTTTCACCGGGGAGCTGTTTTTT. The encoded protein is CASSWTFTGELFF. The chain is built from TRBV9 and TRBJ2-2; maybe TRBD2 (5 bases). CDR1 is SGDLS, CDR2 YYNGEE, per germline. The CDR3 covers 13 residues. Trimming cost V 4 bases and J 4 bases, with 8 bases left between them. The variable domain in full, with the rest retrieved from reference TRBV9 and TRBJ2-2, is DSGVTQTPKHLITATGQRVTLRCSPRSGDLSVYWYQQSLDQGLQFLIQYYNGEERAKGNILERFSAQQFPDLHSELNLSSLELGDSALYFCASSWTFTGELFFGEGSRLTVL.

This clone was seen only once. The rearrangement uses TRBV5-8 and TRBJ2-3, with 14 bases that match TRBD2. This CDR3 has 17 amino acids. V lost 10 bases and J lost 0; bases outside the gene matches: 10. Per the germline V gene, CDR1 is SGHTS and CDR2 is YDEGEE. CDR3 nucleotide sequence: TGTGCCGGAGCGGGACTAGCGGGAGCAACTAGCACAGATACGCAGTATTTT. Translation: CAGAGLAGATSTDTQYF.

The chain's CDR3 is CASRTTVTEQYF. The CDR3 nucleotides are TGTGCCAGCAGGACGACAGTAACCGAGCAGTACTTC. The chain employs TRBV28 and TRBJ2-7, with D possibly matching TRBD1 (5 bases). V gave up 6 bases and J gave up 6 bases, with 12 bases separating them. The CDR3 covers 12 residues. CDR1 and CDR2 from the germline V gene are MDHEN and SYDVKM.

The chain uses TRBV7-2 and TRBJ2-1; D gene uncertain. Trimming pared 4 bases from V and 2 bases from J, leaving 6 bases between. CDR1 and CDR2 (germline): SGHTA, FQGNSA. CDR3 length equals 13 residues. The CDR3 coding sequence is TGTGCCAGCAGCTCGGTAACCTACAATGAGCAGTTCTTC. The encoded protein is CASSSVTYNEQFF.

This clone occurred a few times. V gene TRBV7-2 combines with J gene TRBJ2-7, with D possibly called TRBD1 or TRBD2 (5 bases each). Germline loops: CDR1 SGHTA, CDR2 FQGNSA. This CDR3 contains 14 residues. The ends were cut back, 7 bases at V and 4 bases at J, with 17 bases in the middle. DNA for the CDR3: TGTGCCAGCATCCAGAGTCCAGGGAGTTACGAGCAGTACTTC. This sequence encodes CASIQSPGSYEQYF.